This section outlines one TCR beta chain sequence together with its context. These data originate in a study of PD-L1 blockade in urothelial cancer. The overall study: Bladder-origin urothelial cancer in males described about 85% of the roughly 29 patients.

The CDR3 loop spans 15 amino acids. Deletions cut 3 bases from V and 2 bases from J, with 12 bases between. Germline CDR1 and CDR2: SGDLS and YYNGEE. Templates that were synthetic TCR analogs were spiked into each PCR. Clones were sequenced by immunoSEQ multiplex PCR, and TCRdb holds only the in-frame ones, with some missing. The sample consists of more than 55,000 clones, approximately 75% of them appearing once. Time point in this sample: pretreatment peripheral blood. Each patient presented with locally advanced or metastatic urothelial carcinoma. Source: PBMCs, taken around atezolizumab (anti-PD-L1) treatment. The TCR sequence derives from a man in his 70s with urothelial cancer. V gene TRBV9 combines with J gene TRBJ2-1; tentatively, D is TRBD2 (6 bases). The CDR3 bases are TGTGCCAGCAGCGAGGGACTTGCAACCTACAATGAGCAGTTCTTC. Its translation: CASSEGLATYNEQFF.